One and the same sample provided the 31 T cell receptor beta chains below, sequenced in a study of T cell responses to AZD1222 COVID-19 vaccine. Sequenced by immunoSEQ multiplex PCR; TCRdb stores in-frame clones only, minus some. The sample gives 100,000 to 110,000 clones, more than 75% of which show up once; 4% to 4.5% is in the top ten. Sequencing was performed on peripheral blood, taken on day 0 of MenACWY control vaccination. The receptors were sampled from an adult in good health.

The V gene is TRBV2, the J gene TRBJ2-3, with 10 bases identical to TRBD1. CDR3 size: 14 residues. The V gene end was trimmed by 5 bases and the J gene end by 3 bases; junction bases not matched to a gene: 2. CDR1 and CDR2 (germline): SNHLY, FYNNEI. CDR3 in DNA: TGTGCCAGCAGTTCGGACAGGGGGACAGATACGCAGTATTTT. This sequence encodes CASSSDRGTDTQYF.

CDR3 sequence: CASSPATASGANVLTF. The DNA of the CDR3 is TGTGCCAGCTCACCGGCGACAGCCTCTGGGGCCAACGTCCTGACTTTC. The chain is built from TRBV18 and TRBJ2-6, with D perhaps matching TRBD1 (5 bases). The germline gives CDR1 KGHSH, CDR2 LQKENI. The CDR3 runs 16 residues. Trimming cost V 3 bases and J 0 bases, with 9 bases left between them. The variable domain in full, completed from reference TRBV18 and TRBJ2-6, reads NAGVMQNPRHLVRRRGQEARLRCSPMKGHSHVYWYRQLPEEGLKFMVYLQKENIIDESGMPKERFSAEFPKEGPSILRIQQVVRGDSAAYFCASSPATASGANVLTFGAGSRLTVL.

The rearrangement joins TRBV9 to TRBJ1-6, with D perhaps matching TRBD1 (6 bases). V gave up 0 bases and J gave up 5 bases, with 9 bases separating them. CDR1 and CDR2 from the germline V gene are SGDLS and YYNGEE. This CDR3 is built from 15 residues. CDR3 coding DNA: TGTGCCAGCAGCGTAGCTGACAGGAATAATTCACCCCTCCACTTT. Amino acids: CASSVADRNNSPLHF.

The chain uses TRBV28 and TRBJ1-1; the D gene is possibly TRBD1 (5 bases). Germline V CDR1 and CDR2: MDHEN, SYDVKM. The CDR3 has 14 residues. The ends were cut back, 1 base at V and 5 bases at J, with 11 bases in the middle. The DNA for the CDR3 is TGTGCCAGCAGTTTATATGGGGGGAGAACTGAAGCTTTCTTT. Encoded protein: CASSLYGGRTEAFF.

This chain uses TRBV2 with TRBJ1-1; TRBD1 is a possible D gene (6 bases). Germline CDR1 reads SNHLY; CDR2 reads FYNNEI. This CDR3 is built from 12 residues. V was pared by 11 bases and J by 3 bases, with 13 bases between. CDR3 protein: CAGTTGYTEAFF. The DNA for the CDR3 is TGTGCCGGCACCACAGGGTACACTGAAGCTTTCTTT.

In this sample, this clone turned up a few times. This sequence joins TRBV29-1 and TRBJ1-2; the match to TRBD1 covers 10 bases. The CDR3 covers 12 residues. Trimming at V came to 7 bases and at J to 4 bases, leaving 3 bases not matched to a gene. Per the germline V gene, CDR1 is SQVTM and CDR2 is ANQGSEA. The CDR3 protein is CSDGQGGYGYTF. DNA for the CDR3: TGCAGCGATGGACAGGGGGGCTATGGCTACACCTTC.

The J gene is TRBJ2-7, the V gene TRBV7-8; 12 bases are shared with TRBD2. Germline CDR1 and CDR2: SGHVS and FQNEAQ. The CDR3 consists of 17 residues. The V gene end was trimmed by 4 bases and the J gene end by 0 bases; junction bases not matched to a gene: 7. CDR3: CASSYGLAGSFSYEQYF. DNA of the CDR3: TGTGCCAGCAGCTACGGACTAGCGGGGAGCTTCTCCTACGAGCAGTACTTC.

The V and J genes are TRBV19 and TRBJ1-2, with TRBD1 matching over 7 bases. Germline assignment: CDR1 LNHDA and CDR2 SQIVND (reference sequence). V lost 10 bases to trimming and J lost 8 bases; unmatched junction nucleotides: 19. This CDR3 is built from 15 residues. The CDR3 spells CATYPRQGWGYGYTF. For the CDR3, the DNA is TGTGCCACTTATCCTCGACAGGGATGGGGCTACGGCTACACCTTC.

In DNA form, the CDR3 reads TGCGCCAGCAGCTTAAGCATGAACACTGAAGCTTTCTTT. This sequence encodes CASSLSMNTEAFF. The rearrangement uses TRBV5-1 and TRBJ1-1; the D is unclear. This CDR3 is 13 amino acids long. CDR1 and CDR2 (germline): SGHRS, YFSETQ. The V end was cut by 2 bases, the J end by 0 bases, with 5 bases between.

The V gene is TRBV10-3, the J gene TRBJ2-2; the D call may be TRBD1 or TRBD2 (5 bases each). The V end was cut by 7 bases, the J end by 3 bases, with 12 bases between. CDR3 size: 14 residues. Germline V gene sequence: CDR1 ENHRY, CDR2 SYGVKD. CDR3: CAITPGSDTGELFF. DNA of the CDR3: TGTGCCATCACCCCAGGGAGCGACACCGGGGAGCTGTTTTTT.

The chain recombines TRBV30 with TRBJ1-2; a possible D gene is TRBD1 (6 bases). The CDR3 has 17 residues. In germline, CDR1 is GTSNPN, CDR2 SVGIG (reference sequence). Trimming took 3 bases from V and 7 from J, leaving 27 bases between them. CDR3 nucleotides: TGTGCCTGGAGCGTCGCCGGCAGGGGATTAGGCTACGGTGGCTACACCTTC. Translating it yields CAWSVAGRGLGYGGYTF.

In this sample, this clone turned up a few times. The CDR3 DNA sequence: TGTGCCAGAAGCTTGGGCACAGGTGTGGGTGAGCAGTTCTTC. Protein: CARSLGTGVGEQFF. The rearrangement uses TRBV5-3 and TRBJ2-1, with D possibly matching TRBD1 (5 bases). TRBV5-3 belongs to the ORF category, with a function that is uncertain. CDR3 size: 14 residues. With 0 bases removed from V and 9 bases from J, the gap between germline ends came to 13 bases.

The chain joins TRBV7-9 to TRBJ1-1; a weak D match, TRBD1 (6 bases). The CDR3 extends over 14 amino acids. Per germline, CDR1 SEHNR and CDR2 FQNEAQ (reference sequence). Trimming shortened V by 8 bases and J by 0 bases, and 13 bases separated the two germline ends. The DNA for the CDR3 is TGTGCCAGCCGGGGGCCAACCGTGAACACTGAAGCTTTCTTT. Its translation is CASRGPTVNTEAFF.

The CDR3: CASSRQGTNEKLFF. The CDR3 coding sequence is TGTGCCAGCAGTAGACAGGGAACTAATGAAAAACTGTTTTTT. The V and J genes are TRBV28 and TRBJ1-4; 7 bases fit TRBD1. V gave up 5 bases and J gave up 1 base; unmatched junction bases: 1. The germline gives CDR1 MDHEN, CDR2 SYDVKM. CDR3 length: 14 amino acids.

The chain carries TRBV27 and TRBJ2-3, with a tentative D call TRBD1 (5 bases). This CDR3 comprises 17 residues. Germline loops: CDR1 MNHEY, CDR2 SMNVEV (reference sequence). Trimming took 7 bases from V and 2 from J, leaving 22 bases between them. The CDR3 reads CASILPRSGSSTDTQYF. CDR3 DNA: TGTGCCAGCATTCTTCCGCGGTCAGGGTCCTCCACAGATACGCAGTATTTT.

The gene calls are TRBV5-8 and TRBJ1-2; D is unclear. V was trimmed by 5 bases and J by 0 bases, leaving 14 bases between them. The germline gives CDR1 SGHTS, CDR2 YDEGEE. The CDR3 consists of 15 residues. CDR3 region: CASRRLAVTNYGYTF. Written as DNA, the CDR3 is TGTGCCAGCAGGCGGTTGGCGGTTACTAACTATGGCTACACCTTC.

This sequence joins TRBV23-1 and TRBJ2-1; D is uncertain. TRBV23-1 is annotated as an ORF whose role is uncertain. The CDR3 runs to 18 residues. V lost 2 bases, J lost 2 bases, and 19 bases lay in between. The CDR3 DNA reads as TGCGCCAGCAGTCAACGAACCCCATCTAGTAGAGCCTACAATGAGCAGTTCTTC. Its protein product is CASSQRTPSSRAYNEQFF.

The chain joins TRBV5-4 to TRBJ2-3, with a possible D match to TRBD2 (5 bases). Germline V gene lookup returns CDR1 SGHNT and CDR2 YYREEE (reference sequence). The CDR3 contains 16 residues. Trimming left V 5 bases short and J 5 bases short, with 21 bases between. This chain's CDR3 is CASSFRRGPARDTQYF. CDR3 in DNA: TGTGCCAGCAGTTTTCGCCGGGGTCCGGCGAGAGATACGCAGTATTTT.

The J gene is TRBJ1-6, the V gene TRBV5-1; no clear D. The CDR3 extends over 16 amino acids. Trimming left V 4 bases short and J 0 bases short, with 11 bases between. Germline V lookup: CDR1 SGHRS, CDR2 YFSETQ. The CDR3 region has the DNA TGCGCCAGCAGCCCGGACGGAAGCTCCTATAATTCACCCCTCCACTTT. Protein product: CASSPDGSSYNSPLHF.

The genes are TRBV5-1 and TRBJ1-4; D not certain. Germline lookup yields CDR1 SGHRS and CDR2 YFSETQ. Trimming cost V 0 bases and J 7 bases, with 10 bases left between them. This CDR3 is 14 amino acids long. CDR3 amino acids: CASSLEGSAEKLFF. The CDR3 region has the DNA TGCGCCAGCAGCTTGGAGGGCTCGGCTGAAAAACTGTTTTTT.

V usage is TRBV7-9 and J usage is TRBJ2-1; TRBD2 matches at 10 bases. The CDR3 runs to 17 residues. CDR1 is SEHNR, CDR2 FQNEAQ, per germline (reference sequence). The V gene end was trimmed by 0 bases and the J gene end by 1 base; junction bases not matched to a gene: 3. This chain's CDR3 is CASSLASGRRSYNEQFF. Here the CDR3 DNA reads TGTGCCAGCAGCTTAGCTAGCGGGAGGAGATCCTACAATGAGCAGTTCTTC.

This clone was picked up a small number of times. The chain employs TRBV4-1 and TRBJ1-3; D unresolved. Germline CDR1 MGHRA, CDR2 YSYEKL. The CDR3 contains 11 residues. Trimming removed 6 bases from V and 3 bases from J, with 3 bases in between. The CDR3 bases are TGCGCCAGCAGGTTTGGAAACACCATATATTTT. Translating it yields CASRFGNTIYF.

CDR3 in DNA: TGTGCCAGCACCCCCGATCGGGACAATGAAAAACTGTTTTTT. This gives the protein CASTPDRDNEKLFF. This rearrangement joins TRBV9 to TRBJ1-4, with D possibly TRBD1 on 5 matching bases. V gave up 6 bases and J gave up 5 bases, with 14 bases separating them. The V gene's germline CDR1 is SGDLS and CDR2 YYNGEE. The length of the CDR3 is 14 residues.

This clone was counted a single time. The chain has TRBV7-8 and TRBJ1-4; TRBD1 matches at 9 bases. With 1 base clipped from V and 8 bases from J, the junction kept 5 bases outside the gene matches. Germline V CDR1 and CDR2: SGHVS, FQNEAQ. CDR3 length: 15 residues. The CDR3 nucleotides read TGTGCCAGCAGCTTAGAGGACAGGGGTGGGGAAAAACTGTTTTTT. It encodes CASSLEDRGGEKLFF.

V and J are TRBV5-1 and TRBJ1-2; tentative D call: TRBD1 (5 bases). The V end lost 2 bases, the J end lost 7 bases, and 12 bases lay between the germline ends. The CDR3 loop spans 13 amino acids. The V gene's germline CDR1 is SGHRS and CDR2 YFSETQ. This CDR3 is CASSFAGLGGYTF. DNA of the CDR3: TGCGCCAGCAGCTTTGCAGGGTTGGGTGGCTACACCTTC.

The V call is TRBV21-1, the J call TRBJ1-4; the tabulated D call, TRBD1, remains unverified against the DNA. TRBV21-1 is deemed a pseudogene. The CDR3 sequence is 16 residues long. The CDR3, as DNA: TGTGCCAGCAGCTCGCGGCAGGGCTTCACTAATGAAAAACTGTTTTTT. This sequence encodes CASSSRQGFTNEKLFF.

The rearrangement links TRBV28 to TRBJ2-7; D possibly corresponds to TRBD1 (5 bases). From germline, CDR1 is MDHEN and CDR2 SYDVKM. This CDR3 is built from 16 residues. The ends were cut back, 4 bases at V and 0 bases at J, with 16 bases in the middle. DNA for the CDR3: TGTGCCAGCAGTTCAGGGCATAAGGCGAACTCCTACGAGCAGTACTTC. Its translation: CASSSGHKANSYEQYF.

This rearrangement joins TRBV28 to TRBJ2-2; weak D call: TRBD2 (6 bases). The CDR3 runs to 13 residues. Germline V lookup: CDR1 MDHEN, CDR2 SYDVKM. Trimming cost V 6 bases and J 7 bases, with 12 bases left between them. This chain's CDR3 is CASSSSDHGELFF. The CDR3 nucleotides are TGTGCCAGCAGCTCTAGCGACCACGGGGAGCTGTTTTTT.

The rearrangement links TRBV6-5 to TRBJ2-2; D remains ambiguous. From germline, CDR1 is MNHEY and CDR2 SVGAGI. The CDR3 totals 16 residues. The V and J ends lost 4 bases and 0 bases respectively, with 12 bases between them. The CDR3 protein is CASSSPAAANTGELFF. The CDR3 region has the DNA TGTGCCAGCAGTTCGCCCGCCGCGGCGAACACCGGGGAGCTGTTTTTT.

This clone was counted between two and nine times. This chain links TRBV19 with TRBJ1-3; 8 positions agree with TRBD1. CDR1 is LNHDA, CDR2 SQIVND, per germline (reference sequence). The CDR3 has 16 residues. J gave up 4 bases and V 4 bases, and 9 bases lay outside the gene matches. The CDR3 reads CASSNPRGQGGNTIYF. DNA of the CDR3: TGTGCCAGTAGTAACCCGAGAGGACAGGGCGGAAACACCATATATTTT.

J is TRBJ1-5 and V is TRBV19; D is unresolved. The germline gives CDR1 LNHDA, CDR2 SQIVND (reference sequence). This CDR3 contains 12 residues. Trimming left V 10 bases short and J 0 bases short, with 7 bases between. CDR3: CATGFSNQPQHF. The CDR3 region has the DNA TGTGCCACCGGGTTTAGCAATCAGCCCCAGCATTTT.